This TCR beta chain came from a study of spatial heterogeneity in lung cancer. Study findings and constraints: Higher tumor mutation counts went along with higher counts of expanded intratumoral alpha and beta TCRs. The counts of expanded TCRs, ubiquitous and regional, tracked ubiquitous and regional nonsynonymous mutations, respectively.

TCRdb analysed the 5' RACE reads with MiXCR anew, one entry per CDR3 protein. This sample yields 7,500 or so distinct CDR3 sequences, of which roughly 13% are seen a single time; approximately 8.8% belongs to the top ten. The sample's time point: sample taken at primary tumor resection. Whole RNA, isolated from tumor, nontumor lung or frozen PBMC, was sequenced without prior sorting. This clonotype is medium-sized by share. Its antigen is as yet unknown. This beta chain slipped into a library made for alpha chains as a stray read, so its size is not meaningful. The TCR was taken from a female donor with early-stage non-small cell lung cancer. Sequences were derived from lung tumor tissue, sampled at surgery.

CDR3 DNA sequence: TGCGCCAGCAGCCAAGATCTATGGGCTACAAGGACAGATACGCAGTATTTT. It specifies CASSQDLWATRTDTQYF. The chain joins TRBV4-3 to TRBJ2-3; D is uncertain. The CDR3 runs 17 residues. V lost 0 bases and J 3 bases, leaving 16 bases between the germline ends. CDR1 and CDR2 (germline): LGHNA, YSLEER.